This record covers a single T cell receptor (beta chain). The antigen is undetermined. The data stem from a study of cytomegalovirus exposure and HLA in healthy donors. Study-wide findings and caveats: Previous analysis showed most TCR beta V segments were productive about 90% or about 30% of the time. Reported results showed that the classifier diagnosed cytomegalovirus status with high specificity and sensitivity.

In the PCR, 60 Vbeta and 13 Jbeta primers were used. The data were produced by immunoSEQ multiplex PCR, yet TCRdb's version contains in-frame clones alone and is incomplete. The sample holds roughly 200,000 clones, 79% seen once. This clonotype was obtained from a girl under 18 in good health and CMV-seropositive. Input material: PBMCs.

The CDR3 nucleotides read TGTGCCAGCAGCTTCCCCGGGACTAGCTACAATGAGCAGTTCTTC. Translation: CASSFPGTSYNEQFF. The V call is TRBV7-9, the J call TRBJ2-1; 8 nucleotides align to TRBD2. V lost 3 bases to trimming and J lost 3 bases; unmatched junction nucleotides: 4. Looked up from germline, CDR1 is SEHNR and CDR2 is FQNEAQ (reference sequence). This CDR3 is built from 15 residues.